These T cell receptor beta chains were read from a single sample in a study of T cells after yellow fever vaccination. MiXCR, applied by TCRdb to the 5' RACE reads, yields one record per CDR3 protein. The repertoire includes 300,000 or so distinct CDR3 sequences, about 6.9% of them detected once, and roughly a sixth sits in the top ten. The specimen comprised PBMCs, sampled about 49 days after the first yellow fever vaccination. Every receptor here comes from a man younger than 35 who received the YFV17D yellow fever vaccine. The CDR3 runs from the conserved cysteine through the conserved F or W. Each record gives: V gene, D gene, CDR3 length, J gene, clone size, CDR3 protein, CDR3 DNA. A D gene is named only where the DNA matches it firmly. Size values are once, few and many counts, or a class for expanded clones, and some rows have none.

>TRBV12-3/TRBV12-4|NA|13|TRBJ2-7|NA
CAKSLWIPYEQYF
TGTGCCAAGAGTTTATGGATACCCTACGAGCAGTACTTC
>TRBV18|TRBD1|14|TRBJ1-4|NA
CASSQTGSEEKLFF
TGTGCCAGCTCACAGACAGGGTCCGAGGAAAAACTGTTTTTT
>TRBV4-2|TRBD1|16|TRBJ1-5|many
CASSQGQGSSNQPQHF
TGTGCCAGCAGCCAAGGACAGGGGAGTAGCAATCAGCCCCAGCATTTT
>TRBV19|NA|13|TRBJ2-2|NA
CASSIGTVQELFF
TGTGCCAGTAGTATCGGGACGGTCCAGGAGCTGTTTTTT
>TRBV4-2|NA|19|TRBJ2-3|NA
CASSQDLVVSASLTDTQYF
TGTGCCAGCAGCCAAGATCTGGTCGTGTCTGCTAGCCTCACAGATACGCAGTATTTT
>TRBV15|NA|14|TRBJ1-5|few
CATSRVGVDQPQHF
TGTGCCACCAGCAGAGTTGGAGTGGATCAGCCCCAGCATTTT
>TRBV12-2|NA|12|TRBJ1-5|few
CASRFVTQPQHF
TGTGCAAGTCGCTTTGTTACTCAGCCCCAGCATTTT
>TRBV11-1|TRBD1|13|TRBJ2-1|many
CASSSGQENEQFF
TGTGCCAGCAGCTCGGGACAGGAGAATGAGCAGTTCTTC
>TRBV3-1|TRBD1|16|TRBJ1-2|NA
CASSQRFLTGGSGYTF
TGTGCCAGCAGCCAGCGTTTCTTGACAGGGGGTTCTGGCTACACCTTC
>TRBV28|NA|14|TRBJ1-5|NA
CASSPGPRNQPQHF
TGTGCCAGCAGTCCCGGGCCGCGCAATCAGCCCCAGCATTTT
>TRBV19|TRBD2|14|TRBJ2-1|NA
CASSMWDGGSEQFF
TGTGCCAGTAGTATGTGGGACGGGGGGAGTGAGCAGTTCTTC
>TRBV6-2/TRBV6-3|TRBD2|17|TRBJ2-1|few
CASARLAGVSSYNEQFF
TGTGCCAGCGCGCGACTAGCGGGGGTTAGCTCCTACAATGAGCAGTTCTTC
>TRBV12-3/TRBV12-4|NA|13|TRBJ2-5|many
CASRPTGQETQYF
TGTGCCAGCAGGCCTACCGGCCAAGAGACCCAGTACTTC
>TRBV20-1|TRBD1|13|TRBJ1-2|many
CSAEQGTNYGYTF
TGCAGTGCTGAACAGGGGACTAACTATGGCTACACCTTC
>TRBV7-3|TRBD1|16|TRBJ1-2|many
CASSLRTSGTGTPLTF
TGTGCCAGCAGCTTAAGAACCTCGGGGACAGGAACCCCCCTCACCTTC
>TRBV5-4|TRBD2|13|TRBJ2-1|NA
CASIGTLAGGQFF
TGTGCCAGCATCGGGACCCTAGCGGGGGGGCAGTTCTTC
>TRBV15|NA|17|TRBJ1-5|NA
CATSSGEGVYSNQPQHF
TGTGCCACCAGTTCTGGGGAGGGGGTATACAGCAATCAGCCCCAGCATTTT
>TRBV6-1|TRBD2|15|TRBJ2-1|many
CASSDGAGDYNEQFF
TGTGCCAGCAGTGACGGGGCGGGGGACTACAATGAGCAGTTCTTC
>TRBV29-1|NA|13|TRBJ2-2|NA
CSVEGQDTGELFF
TGCAGCGTTGAGGGTCAGGACACCGGGGAGCTGTTTTTT
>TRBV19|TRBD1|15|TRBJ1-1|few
CASSPQGVLSTEAFF
TGTGCCAGTTCCCCGCAGGGGGTTCTTTCTACTGAAGCTTTCTTT
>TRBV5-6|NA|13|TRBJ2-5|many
CASSLTSVETQYF
TGTGCCAGCAGCTTGACTAGTGTGGAGACCCAGTACTTC
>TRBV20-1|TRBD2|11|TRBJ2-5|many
CSGGGEETQYF
TGCAGTGGCGGGGGGGAAGAGACCCAGTACTTC
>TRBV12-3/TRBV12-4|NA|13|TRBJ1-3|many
CASRLSTGNTIYF
TGTGCCAGCAGACTTTCGACCGGAAACACCATATATTTT
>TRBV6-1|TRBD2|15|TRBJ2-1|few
CASSVMGLAVNEQFF
TGTGCCAGCAGTGTTATGGGACTAGCGGTTAATGAGCAGTTCTTC
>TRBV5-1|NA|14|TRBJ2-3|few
CASSTPAYADTQYF
TGCGCCAGCAGCACCCCAGCATATGCAGATACGCAGTATTTT
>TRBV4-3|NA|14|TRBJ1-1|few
CASSHRDGWGEAFF
TGCGCCAGCAGCCACCGGGACGGCTGGGGTGAAGCTTTCTTT
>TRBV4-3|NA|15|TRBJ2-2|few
CASSQDGGSPGELFF
TGCGCCAGCAGCCAAGATGGCGGTAGCCCCGGGGAGCTGTTTTTT
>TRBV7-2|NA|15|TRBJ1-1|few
CASRADRYSHPEAFF
TGTGCCAGCAGAGCAGATAGGTACAGTCATCCTGAAGCTTTCTTT
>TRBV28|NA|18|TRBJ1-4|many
CASSLTPRGAPTNEKLFF
TGTGCCAGCAGTTTGACCCCGCGGGGAGCCCCAACTAATGAAAAACTGTTTTTT
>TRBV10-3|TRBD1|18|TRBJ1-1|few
CAISESRVAGGENTEAFF
TGTGCCATCAGTGAGTCGAGGGTGGCAGGGGGTGAGAACACTGAAGCTTTCTTT
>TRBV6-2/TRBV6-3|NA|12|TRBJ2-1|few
CASSEPLRTKFF
TGTGCCAGCAGCGAACCCTTAAGGACTAAGTTCTTC
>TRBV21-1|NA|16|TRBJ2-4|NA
CASSKGGRSSKNIQYF
TGTGCCAGCAGCAAAGGGGGCAGATCGAGCAAAAACATTCAGTACTTC